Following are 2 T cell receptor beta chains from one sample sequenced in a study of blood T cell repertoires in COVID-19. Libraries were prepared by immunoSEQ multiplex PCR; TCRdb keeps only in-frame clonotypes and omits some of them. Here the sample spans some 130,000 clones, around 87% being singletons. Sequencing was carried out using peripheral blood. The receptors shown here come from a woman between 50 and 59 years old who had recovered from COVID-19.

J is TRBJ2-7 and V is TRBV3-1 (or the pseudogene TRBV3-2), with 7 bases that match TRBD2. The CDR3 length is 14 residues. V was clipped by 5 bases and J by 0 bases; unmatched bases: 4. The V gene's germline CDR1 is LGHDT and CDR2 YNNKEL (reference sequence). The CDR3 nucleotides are TGTGCCAGCAGCTTCCGGGACTACTCCTACGAGCAGTACTTC. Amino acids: CASSFRDYSYEQYF.

This chain's CDR3 is CATSRMRDRGLLYTEAFF. The DNA of the CDR3 is TGTGCCACCAGCAGAATGAGGGACAGGGGGCTTCTTTACACTGAAGCTTTCTTT. V usage is TRBV15 and J usage is TRBJ1-1; 12 positions match TRBD1. The CDR3 covers 18 residues. Germline V gene lookup returns CDR1 LNHNV and CDR2 YYDKDF (reference sequence). J lost 3 bases, V lost 2 bases, and 10 bases had no gene match.